The T cell receptor beta chain under discussion was sequenced for a study of type 1 regulatory T cells. This clonotype was observed a few times. TCRdb used MiXCR to reprocess the reads, holding one entry per CDR3 protein. The data show over 90,000 distinct CDR3 sequences, roughly 30% seen once. CDR1 is SGHRS, CDR2 YFSETQ, per germline. The CDR3 is made up of 12 amino acids. V was clipped by 1 base and J by 11 bases, with 12 bases between them. V gene TRBV5-1 combines with J gene TRBJ2-5; possibly TRBD2 for D (6 bases). The material sequenced was CD4+ T cells, either the whole sample or a sorted fraction (not recorded which). The receptor was derived from a human donor in good health. CDR3 coding DNA: TGCGCCAGCAGCTTGAGGGAGGATAAACAGTACTTC. It yields the protein CASSLREDKQYF.